Given below is one TCR beta chain in context. The data were taken from a study of T cell changes during pregnancy in multiple sclerosis. Per germline, CDR1 SGHTA and CDR2 FQGTGA. V was clipped by 1 base and J by 7 bases; unmatched bases: 0. The CDR3 consists of 15 residues. Generated by immunoSEQ multiplex PCR, the TCRdb table keeps only in-frame clones and is missing some. The table shows fewer than 70,000 clones, with roughly 91% occurring only once. This chain links TRBV7-3 with TRBJ1-6; 11 bases agree with TRBD1. The sequence came from a female donor with multiple sclerosis, enrolled in a pregnancy study. The sequenced sample was peripheral blood, obtained in the third trimester of pregnancy. The CDR3 region is CASSLRDRGNSPLHF. Written as DNA, the CDR3 is TGTGCCAGCAGCTTAAGGGACAGGGGGAATTCACCCCTCCACTTT.